These 10 T cell receptor beta chains were sequenced from one sample in a study of chemoradiotherapy in HPV16-positive cancers. Method: immunoSEQ multiplex PCR; TCRdb's copy keeps in-frame clones and lacks some. Among 9,000 to 10,000 clones, 84% were seen once, and the ten largest hold 2% to 3%. The specimen comprised blood, sampled from a patient who underwent chemoradiotherapy. The receptors were gathered from a human donor with HPV-associated anogenital cancer.

This chain joins TRBV19 and TRBJ2-3; D is possibly TRBD1 (6 bases). Germline CDR1 is LNHDA and CDR2 is SQIVND (reference sequence). The CDR3 has 15 residues. The germline V and J ends were trimmed by 1 base and 2 bases, with 10 bases remaining between them. The CDR3, as DNA: TGTGCCAGTAGTATAGGAGGGGGTTACACAGATACGCAGTATTTT. This sequence encodes CASSIGGGYTDTQYF.

The CDR3 region has the DNA TGTGCCAGCAGTGAAAGCGGGGGGGCCTACGAGCAGTACTTC. Its protein product is CASSESGGAYEQYF. This chain uses TRBV6-4 with TRBJ2-7; 10 bases match TRBD2. Germline V CDR1 and CDR2: MRHNA, SNTAGT. Losses at the gene ends were 3 bases for V and 2 bases for J; bases not matched to a gene: 1. CDR3 length: 14 amino acids.

This clone is judged medium-sized. The gene calls are TRBV2 and TRBJ2-1; 11 nucleotides agree with TRBD2. The CDR3 runs 15 residues. With 4 bases clipped from V and 5 bases from J, the junction kept 4 bases outside the gene matches. CDR1 and CDR2 from the germline V gene are SNHLY and FYNNEI. In nucleotides, the CDR3 is TGTGCCAGCAGTGGTCTACTAGCGGGGGACAATGAGCAGTTCTTC. The encoded protein is CASSGLLAGDNEQFF.

The chain recombines TRBV9 with TRBJ1-5, with D perhaps matching TRBD1 (5 bases). Germline assignment: CDR1 SGDLS and CDR2 YYNGEE. This CDR3 has 14 amino acids. The V end was cut by 3 bases, the J end by 9 bases, with 16 bases between. DNA of the CDR3: TGTGCCAGCAGCGCGCAGGGTGCCGGGCGGCCCCAGCATTTT. This gives the protein CASSAQGAGRPQHF.

The chain employs TRBV5-1 and TRBJ1-3, with D uncertain. Germline CDR1 is SGHRS and CDR2 is YFSETQ. This CDR3 is 17 amino acids long. V gave up 0 bases and J gave up 0 bases, with 13 bases separating them. The CDR3 spells CASSLEAGTSSGNTIYF. Written as DNA, the CDR3 is TGCGCCAGCAGCTTGGAGGCGGGAACTAGCTCTGGAAACACCATATATTTT.

This clone has more than one count but fewer than ten. The rearrangement joins TRBV2 to TRBJ1-6; D gene unclear. CDR3 length equals 14 residues. V was shortened by 4 bases and J by 8 bases, with 12 bases between the two germline ends. Germline CDR1 and CDR2: SNHLY and FYNNEI. DNA of the CDR3: TGTGCCAGCAGTGTTCACCTAGCGGATTCACCCCTCCACTTT. Translating it yields CASSVHLADSPLHF.

This sequence joins TRBV10-2 and TRBJ2-5, with 11 bases fitting TRBD2. The CDR3 is 17 amino acids. Germline trimming cut 9 bases from V and 0 bases from J; bases unmatched to any gene: 12. Per germline, CDR1 WSHSY and CDR2 SAAADI. The CDR3 DNA sequence: TGCGCCAGTAGACTAGCGGGGAGGGTTTTTGACCAAGAGACCCAGTACTTC. Translated, it gives CASRLAGRVFDQETQYF.

The chain is built from TRBV19 and TRBJ1-5; 9 positions match TRBD1. Germline lookup yields CDR1 LNHDA and CDR2 SQIVND (reference sequence). With 2 bases clipped from V and 7 bases from J, the junction kept 6 bases outside the gene matches. This CDR3 comprises 15 residues. In DNA, the CDR3 is TGTGCCAGTAGTATACAACAGGGGGCGAACCAGCCCCAGCATTTT. Translation gives CASSIQQGANQPQHF.

This clone was recorded a few times. The CDR3 loop reads CASSLGTSGSYEQYF. The CDR3 DNA reads as TGTGCCAGCAGCTTAGGTACTAGCGGATCCTACGAGCAGTACTTC. The V call is TRBV5-4, the J call TRBJ2-7; 8 positions agree with TRBD2. Germline-derived CDR1 and CDR2 are SGHNT and YYREEE (reference sequence). Trimming removed 2 bases from V and 1 base from J; junction bases left unmatched: 5. This CDR3 is 15 amino acids long.

V gene TRBV7-9 combines with J gene TRBJ1-2; D is perhaps TRBD1 (6 bases). V was clipped by 1 base and J by 1 base, with 16 bases between them. Germline CDR1 reads SEHNR; CDR2 reads FQNEAQ (reference sequence). The length of the CDR3 is 17 residues. CDR3 amino acids: CASSLGAGTPINYGYTF. In nucleotides, the CDR3 is TGTGCCAGCAGCTTAGGGGCCGGGACACCGATTAACTATGGCTACACCTTC.